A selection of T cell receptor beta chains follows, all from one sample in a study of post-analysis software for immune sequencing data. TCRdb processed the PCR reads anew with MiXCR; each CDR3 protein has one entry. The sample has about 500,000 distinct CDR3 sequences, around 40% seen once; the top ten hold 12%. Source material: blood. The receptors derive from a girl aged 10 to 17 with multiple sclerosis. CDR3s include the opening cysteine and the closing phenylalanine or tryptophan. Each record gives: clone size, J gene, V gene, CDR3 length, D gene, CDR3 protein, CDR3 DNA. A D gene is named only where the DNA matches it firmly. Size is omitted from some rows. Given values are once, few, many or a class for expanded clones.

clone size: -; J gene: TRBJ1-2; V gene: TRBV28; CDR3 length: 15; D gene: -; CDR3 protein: CASSPMGRIESGYTF; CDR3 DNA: TGTGCCAGCAGCCCGATGGGGCGGATTGAGAGTGGCTACACCTTC
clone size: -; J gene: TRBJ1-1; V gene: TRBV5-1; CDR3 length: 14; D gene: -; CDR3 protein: CASKGEVWGTEAFF; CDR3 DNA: TGCGCCAGCAAAGGGGAGGTCTGGGGGACTGAAGCTTTCTTT
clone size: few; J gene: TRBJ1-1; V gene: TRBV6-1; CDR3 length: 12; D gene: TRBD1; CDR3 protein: CASTYRTGEAFF; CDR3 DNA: TGTGCCAGTACGTACAGGACAGGGGAAGCTTTCTTT
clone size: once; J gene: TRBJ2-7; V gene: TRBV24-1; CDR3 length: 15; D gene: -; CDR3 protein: CATSDPSSKSYEQYF; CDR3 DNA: TGTGCCACCAGTGACCCTTCTTCAAAATCCTACGAGCAGTACTTC
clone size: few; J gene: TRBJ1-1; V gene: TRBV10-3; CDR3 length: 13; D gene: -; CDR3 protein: CAIKGGGNTEAFF; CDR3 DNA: TGTGCCATCAAAGGGGGAGGGAACACTGAAGCTTTCTTT
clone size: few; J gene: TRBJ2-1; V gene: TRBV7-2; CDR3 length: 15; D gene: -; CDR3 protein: CASSTSGGPYNEQFF; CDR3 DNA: TGTGCCAGCAGCACATCCGGCGGACCTTACAATGAGCAGTTCTTC
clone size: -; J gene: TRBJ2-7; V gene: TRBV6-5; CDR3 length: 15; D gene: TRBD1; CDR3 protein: CASSYPGQGAYEQYF; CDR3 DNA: TGTGCCAGCAGTTACCCCGGACAGGGGGCCTACGAGCAGTACTTC
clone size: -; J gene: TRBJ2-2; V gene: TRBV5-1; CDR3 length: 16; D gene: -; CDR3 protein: CASSLNREVNTGELFF; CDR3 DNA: TGCGCCAGCAGCTTGAATCGCGAGGTGAACACCGGGGAGCTGTTTTTT
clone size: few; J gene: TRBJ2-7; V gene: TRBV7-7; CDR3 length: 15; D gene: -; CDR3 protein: CASSFTPHDSYEQYF; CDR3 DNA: TGTGCTAGCAGCTTTACCCCACACGACTCCTACGAGCAGTACTTC
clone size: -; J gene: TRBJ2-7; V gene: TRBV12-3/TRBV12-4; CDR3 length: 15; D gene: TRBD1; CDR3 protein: CASSLGTGPVYEQYF; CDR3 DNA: TGTGCCAGCAGTTTAGGGACAGGGCCAGTCTACGAGCAGTACTTC
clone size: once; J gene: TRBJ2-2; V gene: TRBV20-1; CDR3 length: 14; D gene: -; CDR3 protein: CGARESGNTGELFF; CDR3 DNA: TGCGGTGCTAGAGAATCGGGAAACACCGGGGAGCTGTTTTTT
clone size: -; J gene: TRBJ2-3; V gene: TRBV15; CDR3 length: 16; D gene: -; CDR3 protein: CATSREPGDAGDTQYF; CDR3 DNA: TGTGCCACCAGCAGGGAGCCGGGGGATGCCGGGGATACGCAGTATTTT
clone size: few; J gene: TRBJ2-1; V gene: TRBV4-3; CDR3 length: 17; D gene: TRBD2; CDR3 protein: CASSQEISGNLPHEQFF; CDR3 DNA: TGCGCCAGCAGCCAGGAGATTAGCGGGAACCTCCCCCATGAGCAGTTCTTC